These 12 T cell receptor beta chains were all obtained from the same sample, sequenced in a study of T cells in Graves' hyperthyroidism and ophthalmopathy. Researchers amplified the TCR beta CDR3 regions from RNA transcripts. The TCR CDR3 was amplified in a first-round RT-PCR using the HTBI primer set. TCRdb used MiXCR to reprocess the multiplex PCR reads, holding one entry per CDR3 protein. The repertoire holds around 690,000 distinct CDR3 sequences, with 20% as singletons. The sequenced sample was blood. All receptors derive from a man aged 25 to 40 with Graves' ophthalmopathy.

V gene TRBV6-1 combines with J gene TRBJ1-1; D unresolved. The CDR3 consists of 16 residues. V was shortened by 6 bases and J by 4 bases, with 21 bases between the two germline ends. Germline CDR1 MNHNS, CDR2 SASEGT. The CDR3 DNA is TGTGCCAGCAGCTCACCTCTCGGGTCTAGTCTCACTGAAGCTTTCTTT. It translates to CASSSPLGSSLTEAFF.

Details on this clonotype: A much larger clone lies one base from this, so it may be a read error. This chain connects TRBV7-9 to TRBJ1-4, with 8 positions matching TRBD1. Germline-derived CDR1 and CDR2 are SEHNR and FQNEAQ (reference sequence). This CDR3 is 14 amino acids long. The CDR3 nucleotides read TGTGGCAGCAGCTCACAGGGGGGTGGTGAAAAACTGTTTTTT. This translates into CGSSSQGGGEKLFF.

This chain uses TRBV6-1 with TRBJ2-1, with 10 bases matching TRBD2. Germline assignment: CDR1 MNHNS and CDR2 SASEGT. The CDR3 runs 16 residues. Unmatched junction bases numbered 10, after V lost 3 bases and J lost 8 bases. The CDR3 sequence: CASSDVRLAGADEQFF. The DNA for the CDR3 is TGTGCCAGCAGTGACGTACGCCTAGCGGGAGCCGATGAGCAGTTCTTC.

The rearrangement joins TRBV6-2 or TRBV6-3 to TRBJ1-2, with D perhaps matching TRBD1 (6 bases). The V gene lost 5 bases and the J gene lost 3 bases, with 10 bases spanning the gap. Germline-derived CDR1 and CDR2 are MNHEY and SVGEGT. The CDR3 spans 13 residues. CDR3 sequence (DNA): TGTGCCAGCAGTACAGGGATGTACTATGGCTACACCTTC. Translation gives CASSTGMYYGYTF.

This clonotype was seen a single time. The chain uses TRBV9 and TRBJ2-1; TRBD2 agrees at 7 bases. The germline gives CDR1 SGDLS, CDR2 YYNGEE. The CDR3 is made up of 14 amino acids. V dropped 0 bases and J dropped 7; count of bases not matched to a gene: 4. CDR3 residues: CASSVGGSGNEQFF. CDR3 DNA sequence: TGTGCCAGCAGCGTAGGAGGTAGCGGGAATGAGCAGTTCTTC.

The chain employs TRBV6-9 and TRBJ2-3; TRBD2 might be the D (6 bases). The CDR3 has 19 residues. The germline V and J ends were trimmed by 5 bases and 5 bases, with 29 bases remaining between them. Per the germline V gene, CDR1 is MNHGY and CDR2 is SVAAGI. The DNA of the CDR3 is TGTGCCAGCAGTCCTAAACTTGAACTCGAAGCGGGTGCAAGAGATACGCAGTATTTT. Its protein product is CASSPKLELEAGARDTQYF.

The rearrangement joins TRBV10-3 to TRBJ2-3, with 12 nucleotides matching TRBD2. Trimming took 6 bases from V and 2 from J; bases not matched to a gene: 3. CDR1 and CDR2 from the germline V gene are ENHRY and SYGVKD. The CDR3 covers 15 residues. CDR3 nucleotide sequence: TGTGCCATCAGACGGACTAGCGGGACCACAGATACGCAGTATTTT. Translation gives CAIRRTSGTTDTQYF.

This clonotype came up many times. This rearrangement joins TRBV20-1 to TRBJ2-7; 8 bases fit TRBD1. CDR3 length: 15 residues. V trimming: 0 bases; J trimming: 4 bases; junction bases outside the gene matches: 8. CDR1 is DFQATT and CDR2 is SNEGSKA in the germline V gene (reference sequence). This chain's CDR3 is CSAREPDRGDYEQYF. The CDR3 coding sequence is TGCAGTGCTAGAGAACCTGACAGGGGCGATTACGAGCAGTACTTC.

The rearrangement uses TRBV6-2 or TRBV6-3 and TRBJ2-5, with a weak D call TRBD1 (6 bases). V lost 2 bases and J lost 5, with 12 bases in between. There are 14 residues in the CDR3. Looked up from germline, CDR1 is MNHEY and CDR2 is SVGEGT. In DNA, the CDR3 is TGTGCCAGCAGTTACCAGACAGGTCTGGAGACCCAGTACTTC. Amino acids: CASSYQTGLETQYF.

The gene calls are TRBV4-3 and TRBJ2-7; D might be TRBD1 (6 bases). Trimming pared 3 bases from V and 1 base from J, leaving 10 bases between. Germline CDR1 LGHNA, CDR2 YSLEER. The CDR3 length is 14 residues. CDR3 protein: CASSQSTGSYEQYF. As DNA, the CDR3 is TGCGCCAGCAGCCAGTCTACAGGGTCCTACGAGCAGTACTTC.

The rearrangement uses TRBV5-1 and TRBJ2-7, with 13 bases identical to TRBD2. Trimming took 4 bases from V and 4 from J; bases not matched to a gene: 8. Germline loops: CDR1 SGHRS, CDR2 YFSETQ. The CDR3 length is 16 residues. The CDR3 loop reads CASSATGTSGMYEQYF. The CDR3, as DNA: TGCGCCAGCAGCGCGACCGGGACTAGCGGGATGTACGAGCAGTACTTC.

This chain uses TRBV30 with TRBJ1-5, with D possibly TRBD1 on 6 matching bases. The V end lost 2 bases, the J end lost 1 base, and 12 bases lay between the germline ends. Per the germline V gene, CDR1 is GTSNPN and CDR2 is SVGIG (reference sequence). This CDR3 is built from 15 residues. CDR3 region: CAWSFNRASNQPQHF. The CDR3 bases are TGTGCCTGGAGTTTCAACAGGGCGAGCAATCAGCCCCAGCATTTT.